Each of the 10 T cell receptor beta chains below was sequenced from the same sample in a study of patients and donors after allogeneic stem cell transplantation. TCRdb analysed the RT-PCR reads with MiXCR anew, one entry per CDR3 protein. In the table there are 20,000 to 30,000 distinct CDR3 sequences, roughly 43% of which are singletons. The specimen sequenced was blood, either unsorted or a sorted T cell fraction (not recorded which). The source of these receptors is a human donor who was either an allogeneic HSCT recipient or a stem cell or donor lymphocyte infusion donor (not recorded which). It is not recorded whose cells these are; they may come from a transplant donor.

This clonotype was seen a few times. The chain recombines TRBV5-4 with TRBJ1-1; D not certain. The CDR3 spans 12 residues. Trimming took 1 base from V and 4 from J, leaving 5 bases between them. The germline V gene has CDR1 SGHNT and CDR2 YYREEE (reference sequence). The CDR3 loop reads CASSLTATEAFF. DNA of the CDR3: TGTGCCAGCAGCTTGACGGCCACTGAAGCTTTCTTT.

The sample holds many counts of this clonotype. This rearrangement joins TRBV20-1 to TRBJ1-1; 7 bases map to TRBD1. Germline V CDR1 and CDR2: DFQATT, SNEGSKA (reference sequence). Unmatched junction bases numbered 6, after V lost 6 bases and J lost 2 bases. The CDR3 has 13 residues. CDR3 protein: CSAHRQGNTEAFF. The CDR3 DNA reads as TGCAGTGCCCACAGACAGGGTAACACTGAAGCTTTCTTT.

This clonotype was recorded at least ten times. J is TRBJ1-6 and V is TRBV6-5; D not resolved. Germline CDR1 MNHEY, CDR2 SVGAGI. V shed 6 bases and J shed 5 bases, with 17 bases lying between them. This CDR3 region has 16 residues. CDR3 region: CASSRPRAGNNSPLHF. CDR3 in DNA: TGTGCCAGCAGCCGACCCCGGGCGGGGAATAATTCACCCCTCCACTTT.

The CDR3 here is CASSWDDEQYF. The CDR3 DNA reads TGTGCCAGCAGCTGGGACGACGAGCAGTACTTC. This chain uses TRBV7-9 with TRBJ2-7; D is perhaps TRBD1 or TRBD2 (5 bases each). Germline V gene data show CDR1 as SEHNR and CDR2 as FQNEAQ (reference sequence). The CDR3 runs to 11 residues. Trimming cost V 4 bases and J 5 bases, with 6 bases left between them.

The table lists this clonotype with a few counts. CDR3 sequence reads: CSARSSGPSGRFEQYF. The CDR3 DNA reads TGCAGTGCTAGAAGTTCCGGGCCTAGCGGGAGATTTGAGCAGTACTTC. The rearrangement uses TRBV20-1 and TRBJ2-7; 10 positions agree with TRBD2. V was pared by 2 bases and J by 7 bases, with 14 bases of the junction left unmatched. Germline V gene lookup returns CDR1 DFQATT and CDR2 SNEGSKA (reference sequence). The CDR3 has 16 amino acids.

J is TRBJ2-5 and V is TRBV28, with 7 bases matching TRBD1. CDR1 is MDHEN, CDR2 SYDVKM, per germline. CDR3 size: 17 residues. The trim removed 3 bases at V and 7 bases at J, leaving 17 bases unmatched. This CDR3 is CASSFSTGENFFGTQYF. The CDR3 nucleotides read TGTGCCAGCAGTTTCTCTACAGGGGAGAATTTTTTCGGGACCCAGTACTTC.

This clonotype was counted between two and nine times. The gene calls are TRBV20-1 and TRBJ2-1, with 7 nucleotides matching TRBD2. CDR1 and CDR2 (germline): DFQATT, SNEGSKA (reference sequence). There are 13 residues in the CDR3. Losses at the gene ends were 6 bases for V and 4 bases for J; bases not matched to a gene: 6. This CDR3 is CSAQGDYYNEQFF. As DNA, the CDR3 is TGCAGTGCCCAAGGGGACTATTACAATGAGCAGTTCTTC.

The V call is TRBV5-1, the J call TRBJ1-4; D unresolved. The CDR3 extends over 14 amino acids. Germline CDR1 SGHRS, CDR2 YFSETQ. The V end lost 1 base, the J end lost 6 bases, and 10 bases lay between the germline ends. The CDR3 region is CASSLLVSDEKLFF. The CDR3 DNA sequence: TGCGCCAGCAGCTTGTTAGTCTCCGATGAAAAACTGTTTTTT.

The gene calls are TRBV20-1 and TRBJ2-7; 13 bases agree with TRBD2. The trim removed 5 bases at V and 6 bases at J, leaving 4 bases unmatched. The CDR3 totals 13 residues. Germline CDR1 is DFQATT and CDR2 is SNEGSKA (reference sequence). CDR3 in amino acids: CSAPGLAGVEQYF. Here the CDR3 DNA reads TGCAGTGCTCCTGGACTAGCGGGAGTCGAGCAGTACTTC.

This clonotype was recorded only once. This chain links TRBV5-1 with TRBJ2-2; D may be TRBD1 (5 bases). Germline CDR1 SGHRS, CDR2 YFSETQ. The CDR3 is 16 residues long. V lost 0 bases and J 0 bases, leaving 9 bases between the germline ends. The CDR3 nucleotides read TGCGCCAGCAGCTTGGGACAGAGATCGAACACCGGGGAGCTGTTTTTT. Amino acids: CASSLGQRSNTGELFF.